In its sample, the clone carrying this T cell receptor (beta chain) was seen many times. Its specificity is not known. The data are from a study of T cell repertoires in cytomegalovirus infection. Across the study: An indication of both CMV infection and matching HLA type came from public TCR beta signatures.

MiXCR, run by TCRdb on the reads, gives a single entry per CDR3 protein. The table includes 90,000 to 120,000 distinct CDR3 sequences, 20% to 30% detected once. General observations from the study: People with CMV and the relevant HLA were identified by cumulative public TCR beta family frequency. HLA-C-restricted CMV clonotypes gave the most frequent clonotype in two of eight donors.

Germline V gives CDR1 SEHNR, CDR2 FQNEAQ (reference sequence). The ends were cut back, 4 bases at V and 6 bases at J, with 9 bases in the middle. The CDR3 loop spans 12 amino acids. Sequenced input: CD8+ T cells from PBMCs. The sequence was obtained from a human donor in good health (CMV status not recorded). Some clones in this sample may be carry-over from other donors' samples. The chain uses TRBV7-9 and TRBJ1-1; TRBD1 is a possible D gene (6 bases). CDR3 region: CASSSRQAEAFF. For the CDR3, the DNA is TGTGCCAGCAGCTCACGACAGGCTGAAGCTTTCTTT.